The source of this T cell receptor beta chain is a study of blood T cell repertoires in COVID-19. As for the study in general: Donors in the United States, Italy and Spain gave samples during acute or convalescent COVID-19.

Per the original data handling: Quantification of nucleated cells was approximated via reference gene primer amplification. Repertoires were generated with immunoSEQ multiplex PCR, while TCRdb's copy carries only in-frame clones and drops some. The V and J calls and clone size are taken from that table; D and trimming were inferred from the DNA. The sample lists over 7,000 clones, over 70% occurring once. The ends lost 2 bases at V and 2 bases at J; junction bases unmatched: 4. Per germline, CDR1 SGHRS and CDR2 YFSETQ. CDR3 length: 14 amino acids. The chain employs TRBV5-1 and TRBJ2-7; 7 bases are a match to TRBD1. Sequences were obtained from peripheral blood. This clonotype was obtained from a human donor in a cohort sampled during active COVID-19. CDR3 amino acids: CASSFTGTAYEQYF. For the CDR3, the DNA is TGCGCCAGCAGCTTTACCGGGACAGCCTACGAGCAGTACTTC. The full variable domain, rest sourced from reference TRBV5-1 and TRBJ2-7, is KAGVTQTPRYLIKTRGQQVTLSCSPISGHRSVSWYQQTPGQGLQFLFEYFSETQRNKGNFPGRFSGRQFSNSRSEMNVSTLELGDSALYLCASSFTGTAYEQYFGPGTRLTVT.